A single sample gave rise to the 9 T cell receptor beta chains below, sequenced in a study of T cells in Graves' hyperthyroidism and ophthalmopathy. Amplification of TCR beta CDR3 regions was performed using RNA transcripts as template. Researchers ran a first-round RT-PCR on the TCR CDR3 using the HTBI primer set. Using its own MiXCR run on the multiplex PCR reads, TCRdb lists one record per CDR3 protein. Of under 550,000 distinct CDR3 sequences in the sample, about 20% were seen once. The sample taken for sequencing was blood. The receptors derive from a middle-aged man with Graves' ophthalmopathy.

This clonotype showed up just a few times. The chain recombines TRBV12-3 or TRBV12-4 with TRBJ1-6, with 7 bases aligning to TRBD1. With V trimmed by 3 bases and J by 5 bases, 1 base remained unmatched. This CDR3 has 14 amino acids. The CDR3 bases are TGTGCCAGCAGTTTGGGACAGAATAATTCACCCCTCCACTTT. Its protein is CASSLGQNNSPLHF.

In this sample, this clonotype turned up a few times. V gene TRBV5-1 combines with J gene TRBJ2-2; 9 bases are shared with TRBD1. V was pared by 4 bases and J by 2 bases, with 3 bases of the junction left unmatched. The CDR3 length is 15 residues. Germline CDR1 SGHRS, CDR2 YFSETQ. CDR3 nucleotides: TGCGCCAGCAGCATACAGGGGGCAAACACCGGGGAGCTGTTTTTT. This gives the protein CASSIQGANTGELFF.

This clonotype appeared many times. The chain links TRBV18 to TRBJ2-1; TRBD2 matches at 9 bases. The CDR3 has 16 residues. Germline CDR1 reads KGHSH; CDR2 reads LQKENI. V shed 0 bases, J shed 8 bases, and the junction held 8 bases outside the gene matches. The CDR3 region is CASSPPRLAGTDEQFF. The CDR3 coding sequence is TGTGCCAGCTCACCACCTCGCCTAGCGGGAACGGATGAGCAGTTCTTC.

This clonotype was seen many times. CDR3 sequence: CASSLVSGLYNEQFF. CDR3 sequence (DNA): TGTGCCAGCAGCTTAGTTTCCGGACTCTACAATGAGCAGTTCTTC. The chain employs TRBV7-9 and TRBJ2-1; a possible D gene is TRBD2 (5 bases). Germline CDR1 reads SEHNR; CDR2 reads FQNEAQ (reference sequence). The CDR3 runs to 15 residues. V was shortened by 1 base and J by 3 bases, with 10 bases between the two germline ends.

The table lists this clonotype with many counts. The V gene is TRBV7-8, the J gene TRBJ2-7, with 7 bases matching TRBD1. The germline CDR1 and CDR2 sequences are SGHVS and FQNEAQ. The CDR3 sequence is 14 residues long. J gave up 0 bases and V 5 bases, and 4 bases lay outside the gene matches. CDR3 amino acids: CASSLGQVSYEQYF. The DNA of the CDR3 is TGTGCCAGCAGCCTCGGACAGGTCTCCTACGAGCAGTACTTC.

This sequence joins TRBV2 and TRBJ2-6; TRBD2 aligns across 10 bases. With V trimmed by 2 bases and J by 0 bases, 1 base remained unmatched. CDR3 length: 17 amino acids. Germline V CDR1 and CDR2: SNHLY, FYNNEI. DNA for the CDR3: TGTGCCAGCAGTGAACTAGCGGGGGACTCTGGGGCCAACGTCCTGACTTTC. It specifies CASSELAGDSGANVLTF.

The V and J genes are TRBV7-9 and TRBJ1-6; D is possibly TRBD1 (6 bases). Germline V gene lookup returns CDR1 SEHNR and CDR2 FQNEAQ (reference sequence). The CDR3 contains 20 residues. V lost 0 bases, J lost 0 bases, and 18 bases lay in between. The DNA for the CDR3 is TGTGCCAGCAGCTTAGCAGTTGGGGGGGGCACAAGCTCCTATAATTCACCCCTCCACTTT. It yields the protein CASSLAVGGGTSSYNSPLHF. The whole variable domain, remainder taken from reference TRBV7-9 and TRBJ1-6, is DTGVSQNPRHKITKRGQNVTFRCDPISEHNRLYWYRQTLGQGPEFLTYFQNEAQLEKSRLLSDRFSAERPKGSFSTLEIQRTEQGDSAMYLCASSLAVGGGTSSYNSPLHFGNGTRLTVT.

This clonotype has a count of ten or more. The chain joins TRBV7-2 to TRBJ1-3; TRBD1 matches 10 bases. Trimming removed 5 bases from V and 7 bases from J; junction bases left unmatched: 2. Germline V CDR1 and CDR2: SGHTA, FQGNSA. The CDR3 is 13 residues long. The CDR3 DNA sequence: TGTGCCAGCAGCACGGGACAGGGGAACACCATATATTTT. The encoded protein is CASSTGQGNTIYF.

In its sample, this clonotype was seen a few times. The V gene is TRBV13, the J gene TRBJ2-7; tentative D call: TRBD2 (6 bases). Germline assignment: CDR1 PRHDT and CDR2 FYEKMQ (reference sequence). The V gene lost 5 bases and the J gene lost 1 base, with 21 bases spanning the gap. The CDR3 covers 17 residues. The CDR3 DNA reads as TGTGCCAGCAGCCCCCCCCTTTTTTCCGGGAGATCCTACGAGCAGTACTTC. Translated, it gives CASSPPLFSGRSYEQYF.